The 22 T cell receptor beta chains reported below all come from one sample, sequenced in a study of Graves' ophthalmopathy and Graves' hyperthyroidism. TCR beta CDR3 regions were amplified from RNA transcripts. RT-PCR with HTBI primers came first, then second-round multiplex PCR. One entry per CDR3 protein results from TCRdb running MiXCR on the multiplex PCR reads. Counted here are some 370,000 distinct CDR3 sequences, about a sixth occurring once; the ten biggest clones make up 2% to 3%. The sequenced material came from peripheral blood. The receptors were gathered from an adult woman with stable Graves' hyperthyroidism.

The CDR3 coding sequence is TGTGCCAGCAGTTTCGGGGCTTCCGAGCAGTACTTC. Its protein is CASSFGASEQYF. The chain uses TRBV12-3 or TRBV12-4 and TRBJ2-7, with D tentatively TRBD1 or TRBD2 (5 bases each). The CDR3 has 12 amino acids. The V and J ends lost 3 bases and 6 bases respectively, with 9 bases between them.

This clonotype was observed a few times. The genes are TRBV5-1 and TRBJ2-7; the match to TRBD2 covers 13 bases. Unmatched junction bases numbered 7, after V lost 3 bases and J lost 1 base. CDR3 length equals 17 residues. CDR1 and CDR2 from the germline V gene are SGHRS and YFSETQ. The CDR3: CASSSSTSGRYSYEQYF. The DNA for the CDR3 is TGCGCCAGCAGCTCATCGACTAGCGGGAGGTATTCCTACGAGCAGTACTTC. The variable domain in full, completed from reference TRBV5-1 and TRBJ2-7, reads KAGVTQTPRYLIKTRGQQVTLSCSPISGHRSVSWYQQTPGQGLQFLFEYFSETQRNKGNFPGRFSGRQFSNSRSEMNVSTLELGDSALYLCASSSSTSGRYSYEQYFGPGTRLTVT.

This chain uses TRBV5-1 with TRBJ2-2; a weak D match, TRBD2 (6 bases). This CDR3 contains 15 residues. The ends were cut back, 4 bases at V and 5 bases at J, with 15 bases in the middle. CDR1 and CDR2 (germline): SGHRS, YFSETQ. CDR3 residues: CASSRRAGTTGELFF. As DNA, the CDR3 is TGCGCCAGCAGCCGGAGGGCGGGCACAACCGGGGAGCTGTTTTTT. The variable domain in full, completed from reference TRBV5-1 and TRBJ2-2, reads KAGVTQTPRYLIKTRGQQVTLSCSPISGHRSVSWYQQTPGQGLQFLFEYFSETQRNKGNFPGRFSGRQFSNSRSEMNVSTLELGDSALYLCASSRRAGTTGELFFGEGSRLTVL.

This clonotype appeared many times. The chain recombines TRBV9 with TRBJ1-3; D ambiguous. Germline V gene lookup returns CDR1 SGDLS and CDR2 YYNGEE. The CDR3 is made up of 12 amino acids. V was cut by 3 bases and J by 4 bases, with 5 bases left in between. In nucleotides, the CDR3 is TGTGCCAGCAGCGGCGAAGGAAACACCATATATTTT. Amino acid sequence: CASSGEGNTIYF.

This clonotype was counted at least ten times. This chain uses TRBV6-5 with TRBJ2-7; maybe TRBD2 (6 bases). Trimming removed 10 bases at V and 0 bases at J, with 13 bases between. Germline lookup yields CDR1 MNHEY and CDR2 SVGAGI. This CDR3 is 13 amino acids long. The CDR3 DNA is TGTGCCACCGGACGGAGGGGCTCCTACGAGCAGTACTTC. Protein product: CATGRRGSYEQYF.

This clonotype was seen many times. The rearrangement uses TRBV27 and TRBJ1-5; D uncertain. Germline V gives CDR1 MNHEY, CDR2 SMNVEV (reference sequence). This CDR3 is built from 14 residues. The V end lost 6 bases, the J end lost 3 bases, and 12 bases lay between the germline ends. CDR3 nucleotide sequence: TGTGCCAGCAGCTTAGGACGCTACAATCAGCCCCAGCATTTT. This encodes CASSLGRYNQPQHF.

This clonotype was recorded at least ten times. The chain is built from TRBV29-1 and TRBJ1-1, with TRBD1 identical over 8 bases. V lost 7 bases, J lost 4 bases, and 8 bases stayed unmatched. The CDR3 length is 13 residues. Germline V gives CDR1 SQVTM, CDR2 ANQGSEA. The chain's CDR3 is CSATGGEGTEAFF. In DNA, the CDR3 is TGCAGCGCTACAGGGGGGGAGGGCACTGAAGCTTTCTTT.

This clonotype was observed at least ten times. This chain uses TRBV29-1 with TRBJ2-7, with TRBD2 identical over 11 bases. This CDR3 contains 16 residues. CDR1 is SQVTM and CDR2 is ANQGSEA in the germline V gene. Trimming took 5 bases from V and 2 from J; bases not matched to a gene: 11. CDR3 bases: TGCAGCGTTCTTCCGGGTTCGACTAGCGGGGCCTACGAGCAGTACTTC. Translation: CSVLPGSTSGAYEQYF.

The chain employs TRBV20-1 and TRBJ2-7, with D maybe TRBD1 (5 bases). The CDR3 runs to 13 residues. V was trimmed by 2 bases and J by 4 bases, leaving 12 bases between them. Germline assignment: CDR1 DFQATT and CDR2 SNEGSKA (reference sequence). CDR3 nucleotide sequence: TGCAGTGCTAGACCCTCGACAGAATACGAGCAGTACGTC. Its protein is CSARPSTEYEQYV.

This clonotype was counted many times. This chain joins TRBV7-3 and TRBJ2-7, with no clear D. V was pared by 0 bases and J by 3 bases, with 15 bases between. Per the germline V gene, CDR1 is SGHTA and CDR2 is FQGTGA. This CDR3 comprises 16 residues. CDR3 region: CASSLTGAMGNYEQYF. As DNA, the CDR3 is TGTGCCAGCAGCTTAACCGGAGCTATGGGTAACTACGAGCAGTACTTC.

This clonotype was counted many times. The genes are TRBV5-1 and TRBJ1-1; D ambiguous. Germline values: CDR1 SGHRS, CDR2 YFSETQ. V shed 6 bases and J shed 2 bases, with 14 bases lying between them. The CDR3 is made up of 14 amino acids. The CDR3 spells CASTREGGNTEAFF. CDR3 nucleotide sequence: TGCGCCAGCACTAGGGAGGGCGGAAACACTGAAGCTTTCTTT.

The CDR3 coding sequence is TGCAGTGCTCCGACCGGGACAGTGAACACTGAAGCTTTCTTT. It specifies CSAPTGTVNTEAFF. The V and J genes are TRBV20-1 and TRBJ1-1, with TRBD1 matching over 7 bases. In germline, CDR1 is DFQATT, CDR2 SNEGSKA (reference sequence). This CDR3 region has 14 residues. V lost 5 bases and J lost 0; bases outside the gene matches: 6.

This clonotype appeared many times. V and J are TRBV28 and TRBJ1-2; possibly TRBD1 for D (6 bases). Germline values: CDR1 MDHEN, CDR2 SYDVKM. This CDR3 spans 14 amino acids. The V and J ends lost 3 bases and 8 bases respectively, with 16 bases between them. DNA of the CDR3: TGTGCCAGCAGTTTTCGAGGGGGGGGCAGGGGCTACACCTTC. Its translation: CASSFRGGGRGYTF.

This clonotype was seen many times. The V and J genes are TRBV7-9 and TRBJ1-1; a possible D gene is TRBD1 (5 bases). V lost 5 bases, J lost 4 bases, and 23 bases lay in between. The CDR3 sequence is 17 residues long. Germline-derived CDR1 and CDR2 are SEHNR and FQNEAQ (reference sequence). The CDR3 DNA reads TGTGCCAGCAGCCACTCCAGGGTACTGGTTCTGAGCACTGAAGCTTTCTTT. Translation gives CASSHSRVLVLSTEAFF. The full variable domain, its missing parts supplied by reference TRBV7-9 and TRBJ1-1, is DTGVSQNPRHKITKRGQNVTFRCDPISEHNRLYWYRQTLGQGPEFLTYFQNEAQLEKSRLLSDRFSAERPKGSFSTLEIQRTEQGDSAMYLCASSHSRVLVLSTEAFFGQGTRLTVV.

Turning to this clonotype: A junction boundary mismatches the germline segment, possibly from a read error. CDR3 protein: CASSPTGASSCEQCF. The CDR3 DNA is TGTGCCAGCAGTCCGACAGGGGCCTCCTCCTGCGAGCAGTGCTTC. The chain combines TRBV12-3 or TRBV12-4 with TRBJ2-7, with 8 positions matching TRBD1. The CDR3 extends over 15 amino acids.

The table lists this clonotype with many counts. CDR3 residues: CASRGTPGNTIYF. DNA of the CDR3: TGTGCCAGCAGGGGGACTCCTGGAAACACCATATATTTT. This rearrangement joins TRBV12-3 or TRBV12-4 to TRBJ1-3, with a possible D match to TRBD1 (5 bases). The CDR3 totals 13 residues. Trimming shortened V by 6 bases and J by 2 bases, and 8 bases separated the two germline ends.

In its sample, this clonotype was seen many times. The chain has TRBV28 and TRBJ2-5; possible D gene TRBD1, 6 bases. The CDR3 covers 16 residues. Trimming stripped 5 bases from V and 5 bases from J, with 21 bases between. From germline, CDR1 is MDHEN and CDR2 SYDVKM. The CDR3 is CASSPEGELGGETQYF. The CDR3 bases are TGTGCCAGCAGTCCCGAGGGGGAGCTTGGCGGGGAGACCCAGTACTTC.

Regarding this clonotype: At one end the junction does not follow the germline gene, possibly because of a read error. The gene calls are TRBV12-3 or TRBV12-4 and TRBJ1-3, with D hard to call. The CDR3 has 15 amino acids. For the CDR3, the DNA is TGTGCCAGCAGTTTCTACAGCATCTCTGGAAACACTATATATTTT. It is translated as CASSFYSISGNTIYF.

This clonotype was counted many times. This chain's CDR3 is CASSQSGTEAFF. The CDR3 DNA is TGTGCCAGCAGTCAATCTGGGACCGAAGCTTTCTTT. The chain links TRBV3-1 to TRBJ1-1, with D tentatively TRBD1 (5 bases). The CDR3 consists of 12 residues. Looked up from germline, CDR1 is LGHDT and CDR2 is YNNKEL (reference sequence). Trimming took off 6 bases at V and 8 bases at J, with 13 bases between the two ends.

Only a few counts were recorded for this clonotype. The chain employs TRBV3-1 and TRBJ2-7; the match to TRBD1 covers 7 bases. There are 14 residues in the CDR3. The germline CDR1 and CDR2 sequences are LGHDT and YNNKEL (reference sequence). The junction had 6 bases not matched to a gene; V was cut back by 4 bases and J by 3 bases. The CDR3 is CASSLRQGHYEQYF. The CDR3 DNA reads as TGTGCCAGCAGCCTCCGACAGGGCCACTACGAGCAGTACTTC.

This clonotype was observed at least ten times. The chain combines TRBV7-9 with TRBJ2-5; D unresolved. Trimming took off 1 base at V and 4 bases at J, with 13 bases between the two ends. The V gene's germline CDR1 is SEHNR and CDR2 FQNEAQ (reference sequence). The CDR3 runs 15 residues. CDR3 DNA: TGTGCCAGCAGCTTAGTTAGTCTCGGGCCAGAGACCCAGTACTTC. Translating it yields CASSLVSLGPETQYF.

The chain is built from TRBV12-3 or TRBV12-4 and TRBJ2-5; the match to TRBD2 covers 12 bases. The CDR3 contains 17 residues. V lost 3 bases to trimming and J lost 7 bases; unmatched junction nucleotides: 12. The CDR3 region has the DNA TGTGCCAGCAGTTTGTCTAGCGGGAGGGCCGGAATGGTGACCCAGTACTTC. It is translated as CASSLSSGRAGMVTQYF.